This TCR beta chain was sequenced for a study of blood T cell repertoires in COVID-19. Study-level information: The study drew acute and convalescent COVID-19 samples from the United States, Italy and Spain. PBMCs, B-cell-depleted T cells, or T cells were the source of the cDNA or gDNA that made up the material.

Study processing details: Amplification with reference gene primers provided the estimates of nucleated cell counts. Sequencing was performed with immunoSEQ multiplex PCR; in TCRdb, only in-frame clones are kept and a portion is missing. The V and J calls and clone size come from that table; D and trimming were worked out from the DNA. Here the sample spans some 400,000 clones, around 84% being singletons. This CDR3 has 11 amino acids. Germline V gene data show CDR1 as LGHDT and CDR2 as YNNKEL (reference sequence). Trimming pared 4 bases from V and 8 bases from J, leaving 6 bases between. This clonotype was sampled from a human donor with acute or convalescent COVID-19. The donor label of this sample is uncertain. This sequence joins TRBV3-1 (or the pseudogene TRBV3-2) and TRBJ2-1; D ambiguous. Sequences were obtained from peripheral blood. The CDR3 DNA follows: TGTGCCAGCAGCCTTCTCTATGAGCAGTTCTTC. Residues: CASSLLYEQFF.